The 25 T cell receptor beta chains below all came from one sample that was sequenced in a study of T cells after yellow fever vaccination. TCRdb reanalysed the 5' RACE reads using MiXCR and keeps one entry per CDR3 protein. The sample has approximately 300,000 distinct CDR3 sequences; around 6.8% are singletons. This material consisted of PBMCs, taken around 45 days after the first yellow fever vaccination. The receptors stem from a young man who received the YFV17D yellow fever vaccine.

This clonotype was observed once. The chain uses TRBV7-8 and TRBJ1-2; no clear D gene. CDR1 and CDR2 from the germline V gene are SGHVS and FQNEAQ. This CDR3 spans 16 amino acids. The ends were cut back, 4 bases at V and 8 bases at J, with 23 bases in the middle. DNA of the CDR3: TGTGCCAGCAGCTCGCGGAGAGGAGAGGGTGGGAGAGGCTACACCTTC. Its translation: CASSSRRGEGGRGYTF. The full variable domain, its missing parts supplied by reference TRBV7-8 and TRBJ1-2, is GAGVSQSPRYKVAKRGQDVALRCDPISGHVSLFWYQQALGQGPEFLTYFQNEAQLDKSGLPSDRFFAERPEGSVSTLKIQRTQQEDSAVYLCASSSRRGEGGRGYTFGSGTRLTVV.

CDR3 coding DNA: TGTGCCATCACCGATTCGGGCCGGGACGGGTCCTACGAGCAGTACTTC. Its protein product is CAITDSGRDGSYEQYF. The chain combines TRBV10-3 with TRBJ2-7; either TRBD1 or TRBD2 may supply D (5 bases each). The CDR3 loop spans 16 amino acids. Trimming removed 7 bases from V and 1 base from J, with 20 bases in between. CDR1 is ENHRY, CDR2 SYGVKD, per germline.

Turning to this clonotype: One junction end disagrees with the germline gene, perhaps due to a read error. J is TRBJ2-1 and V is TRBV12-5; D perhaps matches TRBD1 (6 bases). CDR1 is LGHNT and CDR2 is FRNRAP in the germline V gene. The CDR3 sequence is 14 residues long. DNA for the CDR3: TGTACTAGTGGTCGGACAGATAAGGACAATGAGCAGTTCTTC. Protein product: CTSGRTDKDNEQFF.

The chain is built from TRBV20-1 and TRBJ1-5, with D possibly being TRBD1 (6 bases). Trimming shortened V by 6 bases and J by 3 bases, and 15 bases separated the two germline ends. The CDR3 contains 14 residues. The germline CDR1 and CDR2 sequences are DFQATT and SNEGSKA (reference sequence). The chain's CDR3 is CSATTDSSNQPQHF. CDR3 DNA: TGCAGTGCCACCACGGACAGCTCCAATCAGCCCCAGCATTTT.

This chain joins TRBV4-1 and TRBJ2-1, with TRBD2 identical over 7 bases. The CDR3 length is 14 residues. Trimming cost V 6 bases and J 10 bases; bases outside gene matches: 12. The germline V gene has CDR1 MGHRA and CDR2 YSYEKL. The CDR3 spells CASRTSSPGGEQFF. The CDR3 nucleotides read TGCGCCAGCAGAACATCCTCCCCGGGGGGAGAGCAGTTCTTC.

Many counts were recorded for this clonotype. The CDR3 spells CASSPPGGPNNEQFF. The CDR3 DNA reads as TGTGCCAGCAGCCCACCGGGGGGACCTAACAATGAGCAGTTCTTC. The chain carries TRBV28 and TRBJ2-1; TRBD2 matches 7 bases. This CDR3 has 15 residues. V shed 6 bases and J 5 bases; nucleotides not matched to a gene: 10. Germline lookup yields CDR1 MDHEN and CDR2 SYDVKM. Together with reference TRBV28 and TRBJ2-1, the CDR3 gives the full variable domain: DVKVTQSSRYLVKRTGEKVFLECVQDMDHENMFWYRQDPGLGLRLIYFSYDVKMKEKGDIPEGYSVSREKKERFSLILESASTNQTSMYLCASSPPGGPNNEQFFGPGTRLTVL.

This clonotype was seen more than once but under ten times. This CDR3 reads CASRDTYEQYV. CDR3 sequence (DNA): TGTGCCAGCAGGGATACCTACGAGCAGTACGTC. The chain is built from TRBV11-2 and TRBJ2-7; D unresolved. CDR1 and CDR2 from the germline V gene are SGHAT and FQNNGV. V lost 6 bases and J lost 2, with 5 bases in between. The CDR3 runs to 11 residues.

This clonotype has only a few counts. The chain combines TRBV20-1 with TRBJ2-1; the D is unclear. The length of the CDR3 is 15 residues. The germline gives CDR1 DFQATT, CDR2 SNEGSKA (reference sequence). Deletions cut 6 bases from V and 1 base from J, with 16 bases between. The CDR3 DNA is TGCAGTGCCAGGACCTCCGGGCAGTCCTACAATGAGCAGTTCTTC. It yields the protein CSARTSGQSYNEQFF.

This clonotype was recorded at least ten times. The gene calls are TRBV12-3 or TRBV12-4 and TRBJ1-1; D remains unclear. CDR3 length: 13 amino acids. Deletions cut 4 bases from V and 3 bases from J, with 9 bases between. CDR3 nucleotide sequence: TGTGCCAGCAGTTCCCTCGGTGACACTGAAGCTTTCTTT. It is translated as CASSSLGDTEAFF.

This clonotype turned up a few times. The chain recombines TRBV6-2 or TRBV6-3 with TRBJ2-1; no firm D call. This CDR3 has 12 amino acids. Trimming stripped 4 bases from V and 4 bases from J, with 5 bases between. Germline-derived CDR1 and CDR2 are MNHEY and SVGEGT. CDR3 residues: CASSSEYNEQFF. The CDR3 nucleotides read TGTGCCAGCAGTTCGGAGTACAATGAGCAGTTCTTC.

V is TRBV5-4 and J is TRBJ2-3; 10 nucleotides match TRBD1. With 4 bases clipped from V and 7 bases from J, the junction kept 6 bases outside the gene matches. Germline V gives CDR1 SGHNT, CDR2 YYREEE (reference sequence). The CDR3 sequence is 14 residues long. The chain's CDR3 is CASSGGQGKNTQYF. CDR3 sequence (DNA): TGTGCCAGCAGCGGGGGACAGGGGAAAAATACGCAGTATTTT.

This clonotype was detected only a few times. V and J are TRBV7-2 and TRBJ1-3; tentatively, D is TRBD1 (5 bases). The CDR3 is made up of 12 amino acids. The germline V gene has CDR1 SGHTA and CDR2 FQGNSA. V was trimmed by 5 bases and J by 4 bases, leaving 6 bases between them. CDR3 loop: CASSRQGNTIYF. The CDR3 DNA reads TGTGCCAGCAGCAGACAGGGAAACACCATATATTTT.

The chain carries TRBV20-1 and TRBJ2-7; D is unresolved. CDR3 length equals 13 residues. V was clipped by 3 bases and J by 4 bases, with 13 bases between them. Germline values: CDR1 DFQATT, CDR2 SNEGSKA (reference sequence). The CDR3 region is CSASGLRRYEQYF. The CDR3, as DNA: TGCAGTGCTAGCGGCTTGCGAAGGTACGAGCAGTACTTC.

This clonotype was picked up a small number of times. The rearrangement uses TRBV6-5 and TRBJ1-4; D is perhaps TRBD1 (6 bases). CDR1 is MNHEY, CDR2 SVGAGI, per germline. The CDR3 loop spans 14 amino acids. Trimming removed 3 bases at V and 6 bases at J, with 11 bases between. As DNA, the CDR3 is TGTGCCAGCAGTTATGGAGGGGGTCATGAAAAACTGTTTTTT. Its protein is CASSYGGGHEKLFF.

Ten or more counts support this clonotype. Mismatch with germline at one junction end may stem from a read error. The rearrangement joins TRBV7-2 to TRBJ2-7; tentatively, D is TRBD2 (6 bases). Germline V gene sequence: CDR1 SGHTA, CDR2 FQGNSA. The CDR3 consists of 15 residues. CDR3 nucleotide sequence: TGCGCCAGCAGCTTGGTCGCCGGGGGTAGCTACGAGCAGTACTTC. It yields the protein CASSLVAGGSYEQYF.

The chain couples TRBV9 to TRBJ2-1; D is unresolved. V lost 0 bases and J 8 bases, leaving 18 bases between the germline ends. Germline V gene data show CDR1 as SGDLS and CDR2 as YYNGEE. This CDR3 spans 16 amino acids. DNA for the CDR3: TGTGCCAGCAGCGTAGAGATAGCCCGAAACTTCGATGAGCAGTTCTTC. Residues: CASSVEIARNFDEQFF.

The chain links TRBV6-1 to TRBJ2-7; 9 nucleotides agree with TRBD1. The CDR3 contains 14 residues. V dropped 6 bases and J dropped 4; count of bases not matched to a gene: 7. Germline V CDR1 and CDR2: MNHNS, SASEGT. Written as DNA, the CDR3 is TGTGCCAGCAGCCACGGGGGGACAGGGTACGAGCAGTACTTC. Translation: CASSHGGTGYEQYF.

This clonotype was seen ten or more times. The CDR3 DNA sequence: TGTGCCAGCAGCACCCATGAAAAACTGTTTTTT. Amino acids: CASSTHEKLFF. The V and J genes are TRBV7-9 and TRBJ1-4; D remains ambiguous. Germline lookup yields CDR1 SEHNR and CDR2 FQNEAQ (reference sequence). V was clipped by 5 bases and J by 6 bases, with 4 bases between them. The CDR3 contains 11 residues.

The chain joins TRBV7-2 to TRBJ2-3; 10 positions agree with TRBD2. The CDR3 contains 17 residues. V shed 2 bases, J shed 3 bases, and the junction held 8 bases outside the gene matches. Germline CDR1 and CDR2: SGHTA and FQGNSA. The DNA for the CDR3 is TGTGCCAGCAGCTTAAGCGGGGGGGCGATTGGGACAGATACGCAGTATTTT. This translates into CASSLSGGAIGTDTQYF.

This clonotype has more than one count but fewer than ten. This chain connects TRBV6-5 to TRBJ1-6; possibly TRBD1 for D (5 bases). V shed 2 bases and J shed 9 bases, with 5 bases lying between them. The germline V gene has CDR1 MNHEY and CDR2 SVGAGI. There are 12 residues in the CDR3. CDR3 nucleotides: TGTGCCAGCAGTTACGGGGGTTCACCCCTCCACTTT. Translating it yields CASSYGGSPLHF.

V and J are TRBV5-6 and TRBJ2-2; 7 bases agree with TRBD1. The CDR3 extends over 16 amino acids. J was trimmed by 2 bases and V by 4 bases; bases with no gene match: 8. From germline, CDR1 is SGHDT and CDR2 YYEEEE. The CDR3 loop reads CASSRSPGGNTGELFF. The CDR3 region has the DNA TGTGCCAGCAGCAGATCCCCAGGGGGAAACACCGGGGAGCTGTTTTTT.

As for this clonotype: Because the CDR3 is missing its conserved closing phenylalanine or tryptophan, this is likely a read error. The chain joins TRBV27 to TRBJ2-3; 8 bases agree with TRBD2. Germline trimming cut 5 bases from V and 3 bases from J; bases unmatched to any gene: 13. Looked up from germline, CDR1 is MNHEY and CDR2 is SMNVEV (reference sequence). The CDR3 extends over 17 amino acids. The CDR3 sequence: CASSPRPSGGGTDTQYS. The DNA of the CDR3 is TGTGCCAGCAGTCCGCGACCAAGCGGGGGAGGGACAGATACGCAGTATTCT.

In its sample, this clonotype was seen many times. This chain uses TRBV6-2 or TRBV6-3 with TRBJ1-2; D uncertain. The germline V gene has CDR1 MNHEY and CDR2 SVGEGT. This CDR3 has 14 residues. With 5 bases removed from V and 1 base from J, the gap between germline ends came to 11 bases. This CDR3 is CASSTPGVNYGYTF. The DNA of the CDR3 is TGTGCCAGCAGTACTCCGGGCGTTAACTATGGCTACACCTTC.

This clonotype came up many times. The chain has TRBV7-9 and TRBJ2-2; a weak D match, TRBD1 (6 bases). The CDR3 covers 15 residues. Germline CDR1 and CDR2: SEHNR and FQNEAQ (reference sequence). The V end was cut by 6 bases, the J end by 2 bases, with 13 bases between. The CDR3 nucleotides are TGTGCCAGCAGTCCACTCGGGACAAACACCGGGGAGCTGTTTTTT. It is translated as CASSPLGTNTGELFF.

The chain links TRBV4-3 to TRBJ2-7, with D unresolved. Germline V gene lookup returns CDR1 LGHNA and CDR2 YSLEER. The CDR3 is 14 residues long. V was clipped by 0 bases and J by 5 bases, with 11 bases between them. The CDR3 here is CASSQESSGNEQYF. The CDR3 region has the DNA TGCGCCAGCAGCCAAGAGTCGTCAGGAAACGAGCAGTACTTC.